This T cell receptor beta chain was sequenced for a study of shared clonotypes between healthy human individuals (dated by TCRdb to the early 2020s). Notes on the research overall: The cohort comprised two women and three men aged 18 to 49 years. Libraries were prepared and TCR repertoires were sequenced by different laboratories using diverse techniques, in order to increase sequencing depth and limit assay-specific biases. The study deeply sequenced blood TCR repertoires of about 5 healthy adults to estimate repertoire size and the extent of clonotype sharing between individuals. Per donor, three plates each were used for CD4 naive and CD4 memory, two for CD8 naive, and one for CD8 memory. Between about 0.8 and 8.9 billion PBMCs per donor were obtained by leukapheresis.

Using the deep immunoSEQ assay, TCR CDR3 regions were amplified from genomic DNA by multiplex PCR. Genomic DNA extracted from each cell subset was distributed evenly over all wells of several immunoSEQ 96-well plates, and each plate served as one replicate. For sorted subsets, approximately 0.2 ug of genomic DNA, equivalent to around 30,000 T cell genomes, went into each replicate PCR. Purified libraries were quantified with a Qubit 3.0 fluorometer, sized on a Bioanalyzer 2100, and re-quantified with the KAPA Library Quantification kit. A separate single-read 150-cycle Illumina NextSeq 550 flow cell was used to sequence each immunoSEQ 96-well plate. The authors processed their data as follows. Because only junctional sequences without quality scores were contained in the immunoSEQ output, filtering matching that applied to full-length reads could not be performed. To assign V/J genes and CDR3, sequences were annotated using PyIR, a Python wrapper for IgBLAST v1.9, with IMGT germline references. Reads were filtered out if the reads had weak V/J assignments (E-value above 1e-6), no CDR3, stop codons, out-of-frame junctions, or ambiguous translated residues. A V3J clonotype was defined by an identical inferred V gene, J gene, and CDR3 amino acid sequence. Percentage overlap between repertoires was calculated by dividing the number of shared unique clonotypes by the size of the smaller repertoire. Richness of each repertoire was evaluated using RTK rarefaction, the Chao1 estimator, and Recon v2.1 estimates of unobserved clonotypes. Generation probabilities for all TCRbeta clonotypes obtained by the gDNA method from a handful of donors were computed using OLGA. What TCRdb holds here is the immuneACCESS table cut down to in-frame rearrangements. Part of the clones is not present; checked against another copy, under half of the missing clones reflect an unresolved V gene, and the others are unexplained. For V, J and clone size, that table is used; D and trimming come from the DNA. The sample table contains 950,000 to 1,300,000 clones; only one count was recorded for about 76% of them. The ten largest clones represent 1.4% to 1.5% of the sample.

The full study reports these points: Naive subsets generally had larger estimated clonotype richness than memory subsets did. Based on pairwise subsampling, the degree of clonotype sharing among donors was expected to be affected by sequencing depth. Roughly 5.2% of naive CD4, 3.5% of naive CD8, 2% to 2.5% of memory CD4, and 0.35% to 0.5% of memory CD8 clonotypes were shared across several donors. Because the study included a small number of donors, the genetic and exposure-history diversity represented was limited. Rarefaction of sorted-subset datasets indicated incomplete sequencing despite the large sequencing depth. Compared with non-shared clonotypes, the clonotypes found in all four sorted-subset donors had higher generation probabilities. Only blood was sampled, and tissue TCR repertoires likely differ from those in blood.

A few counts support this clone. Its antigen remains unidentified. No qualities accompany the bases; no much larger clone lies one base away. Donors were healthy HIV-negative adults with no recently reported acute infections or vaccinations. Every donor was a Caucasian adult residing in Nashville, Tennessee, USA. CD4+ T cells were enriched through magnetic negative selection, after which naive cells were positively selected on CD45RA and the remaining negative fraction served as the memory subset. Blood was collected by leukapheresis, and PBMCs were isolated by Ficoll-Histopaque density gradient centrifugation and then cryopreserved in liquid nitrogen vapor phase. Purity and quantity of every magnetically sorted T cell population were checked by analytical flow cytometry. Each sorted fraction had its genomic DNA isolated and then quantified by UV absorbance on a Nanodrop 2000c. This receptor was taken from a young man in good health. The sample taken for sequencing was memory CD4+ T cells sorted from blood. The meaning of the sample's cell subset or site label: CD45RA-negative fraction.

The CDR3 here reads CASSAQLGTEAFF. The nucleotide sequence reads TGCGCCAGCAGCGCCCAACTGGGAACTGAAGCTTTCTTT. The V and J segments used are TRBV5-1 and TRBJ1-1; the D gene identity is not certain. Trimming costs V 4 bases and J 5 bases, and their ends lie 12 bases apart. The CDR3 starts with the cysteine, ends with the phenylalanine, and has 13 residues. Left in the record is the CDR3 DNA by itself, 39 bases read in frame from the first base. The germline V gene provides CDR1 SGHRS and CDR2 YFSETQ.